This T cell receptor (beta chain) was captured in a study of blood T cells in healthy people across ages. Turning to the study itself: About one barcoded TCR beta cDNA was captured per two T cells. Study results and limitations: Aged donors had fewer naive CD4+ cells and lower diversity than long-lived donors. The percentage of naive T cells correlated strongly with TCR beta diversity.

Trimming shortened V by 3 bases and J by 6 bases, and 10 bases separated the two germline ends. Germline CDR1 reads SQVTM; CDR2 reads ANQGSEA. CDR3 length equals 12 residues. Concerning this clonotype: Its specificity is not known.

All donors came from Russia, were Caucasian and healthy, and spanned ages about 6 to 90. PCR was performed a second time for about 7 to 12 cycles using a sample-barcoded 5' primer and a J-beta primer mix. Each CDR3 protein gets one entry after TCRdb re-called the 5' RACE reads with MiXCR. Of under 2,000,000 distinct CDR3 sequences in the sample, around half were seen once. Sequenced: blood. The sequence derives from a woman aged 40 to 49 in good health. The gene calls are TRBV29-1 and TRBJ2-3; D could derive from TRBD1 or TRBD2 (5 bases each). The CDR3 is CSVEGRFDTQYF. The CDR3 DNA sequence: TGCAGCGTTGAGGGACGCTTCGATACGCAGTATTTT.